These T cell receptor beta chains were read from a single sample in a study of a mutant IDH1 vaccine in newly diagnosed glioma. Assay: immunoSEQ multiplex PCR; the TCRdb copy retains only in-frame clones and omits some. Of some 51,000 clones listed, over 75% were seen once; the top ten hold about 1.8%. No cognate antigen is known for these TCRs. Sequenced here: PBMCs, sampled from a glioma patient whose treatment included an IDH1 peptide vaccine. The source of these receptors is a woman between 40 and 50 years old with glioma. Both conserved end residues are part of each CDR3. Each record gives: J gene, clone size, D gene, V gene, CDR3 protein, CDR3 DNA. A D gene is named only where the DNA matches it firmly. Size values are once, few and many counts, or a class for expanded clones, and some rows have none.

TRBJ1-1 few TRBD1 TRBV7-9 CASSLSLRQGDTEAFF TGTGCCAGCAGCTTATCCCTCCGACAGGGCGACACTGAAGCTTTCTTT
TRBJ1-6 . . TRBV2 CASSVSGPNSPLHF TGTGCCAGCAGTGTATCGGGACCTAATTCACCCCTCCACTTT
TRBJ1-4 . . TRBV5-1 CAGLDVLYNEKLFF TGCGCCGGACTCGACGTCCTTTATAATGAAAAACTGTTTTTT
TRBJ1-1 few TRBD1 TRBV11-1 CASSLDRGSEAFF TGTGCCAGCAGCTTAGACAGGGGGTCTGAAGCTTTCTTT
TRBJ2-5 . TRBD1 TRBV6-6 CASRSRDRETQYF TGTGCCAGCAGGTCCCGGGACAGGGAGACCCAGTACTTC
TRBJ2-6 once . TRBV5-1 CASSLKVDGANVLTF TGCGCCAGCAGCTTAAAGGTCGACGGGGCCAACGTCCTGACTTTC
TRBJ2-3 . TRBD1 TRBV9 CASSSRQGIGPDTQYF TGTGCCAGCAGCTCGAGACAGGGAATTGGTCCAGATACGCAGTATTTT
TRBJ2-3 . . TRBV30 CAWSAPGHLDTQYF TGTGCCTGGAGTGCCCCGGGTCACTTAGATACGCAGTATTTT
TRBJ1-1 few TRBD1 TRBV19 CASSIGDRVTEAFF TGTGCCAGTAGTATAGGCGACAGGGTCACTGAAGCTTTCTTT
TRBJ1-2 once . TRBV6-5 CASSPSWGADYGYTF TGTGCCAGCAGTCCTAGCTGGGGGGCTGATTATGGCTACACCTTC
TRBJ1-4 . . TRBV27 CASSTQPRQGVGKLFF TGTGCCAGCAGTACCCAACCCCGCCAGGGTGTTGGAAAACTGTTTTTT
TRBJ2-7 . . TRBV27 CASSLWQSYEQYF TGTGCCAGCAGTTTGTGGCAGTCCTACGAGCAGTACTTC
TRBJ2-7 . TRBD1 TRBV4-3 CASSHDRTGHYEQYF TGCGCCAGCAGCCACGACCGGACAGGACACTACGAGCAGTACTTC
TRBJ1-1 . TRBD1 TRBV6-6 CASIQQGSAFF TGTGCCAGCATCCAACAGGGGAGCGCTTTCTTT
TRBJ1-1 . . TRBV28 CASSLQGNTEAFF TGTGCCAGCAGTTTACAGGGGAACACTGAAGCTTTCTTT
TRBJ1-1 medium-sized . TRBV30 CASQGGKAEAFF TGTGCCTCCCAGGGTGGTAAGGCTGAAGCTTTCTTT